The rows below give T cell receptor beta chains drawn from one sample of a study of shared clonotypes between healthy human individuals. The repertoire was sequenced with immunoSEQ multiplex PCR; TCRdb's copy has only in-frame clones and lacks some. This sample has 850,000 to 1,200,000 clones, with under 80% found just once. The specimen sequenced was memory CD4+ T cells sorted from blood. Source of these receptors: a young man in good health. CDR3s include the opening cysteine and the closing phenylalanine or tryptophan. The D gene is left open where the match is weak. Size is omitted from some rows. Given values are once, few, many or a class for expanded clones.

TRBV28	TRBJ1-1	once	.	TGTGCCAGCAGTACTACAGGGCACACTGAAGCTTTCTTT	CASSTTGHTEAFF
TRBV5-8	TRBJ1-1	.	.	TGTGCCAGCAGCTTGGCCGGAGGGGTGGCTGAAGCTTTCTTT	CASSLAGGVAEAFF
TRBV27	TRBJ2-7	.	.	TGTGCCAGCAGTTTACAGGGTTCCTACGAGCAGTACTTC	CASSLQGSYEQYF
TRBV7-9	TRBJ2-7	.	.	TGTGCCAGCAGCGGGGTTAAGGGAACCTACGAGCAGTACTTC	CASSGVKGTYEQYF
TRBV5-4	TRBJ2-5	once	TRBD2	TGTGCCAGCAGCCCCGGACTAGCCGGAGAGACCCAGTACTTC	CASSPGLAGETQYF
TRBV28	TRBJ2-2	.	.	TGTGCCAGCAGTTTAATCCAGGGGAGGACCGGGGAGCTGTTTTTT	CASSLIQGRTGELFF
TRBV6-5	TRBJ1-5	.	.	TGTGCCAGCAGTTCGATCGGAAATAGCAATCAGCCCCAGCATTTT	CASSSIGNSNQPQHF
TRBV21-1	TRBJ1-3	.	.	TGTGCCAGCACCTTAGACAGGGAGATGATGAGGGACACCATATATTTT	CASTLDREMMRDTIYF
TRBV19	TRBJ2-7	.	TRBD1	TGTGCCAGTAGTATCCCCGGGACAGGGGCAAAATCCGAGCAGTACTTC	CASSIPGTGAKSEQYF
TRBV4-1	TRBJ1-2	.	.	TGCGCCAGCAGCCAACCGCCGGGGGTAGGATATGGCTACACCTTC	CASSQPPGVGYGYTF
TRBV30	TRBJ2-3	.	.	TGTGCCTGGGGAAGAAGAGGGACAGATACGCAGTATTTT	CAWGRRGTDTQYF
TRBV19	TRBJ1-5	.	.	TGTGCCAGTAGTGGGCAGGGTCAGGCCCAGCATTTT	CASSGQGQAQHF
TRBV10-1	TRBJ1-1	.	.	TGCGCCAGCAGTGAGTCTTCAGGACAGCTGGGGTTTCGGAACACTGAAGCTTTCTTT	CASSESSGQLGFRNTEAFF
TRBV6-1	TRBJ1-6	.	.	TGTGCCAGCAGTGAAAACGAGGGGGTTTACTCACCCCTCCACTTT	CASSENEGVYSPLHF
TRBV5-1	TRBJ1-3	few	TRBD1	TGCGCCAGCAGCCCGGGACAGGGCGGGGGAAACACCATATATTTT	CASSPGQGGGNTIYF
TRBV11-2	TRBJ1-5	.	TRBD1	TGTGCCAGCAGCCCGGGGACAGGTAGCAATCAGCCCCAGCATTTT	CASSPGTGSNQPQHF
TRBV6-5	TRBJ1-2	.	TRBD1	TGTGCCAGCAGACCGGGACAGGGGAACTATGGCTACACCTTC	CASRPGQGNYGYTF
TRBV25-1	TRBJ2-1	.	.	TGTGCCAGTTTGCAGCGGAATGAGCAGTTCTTC	CASLQRNEQFF
TRBV2	TRBJ1-2	.	.	TGTGCCAGCAGTGAAGGGGGGGCTAACTATGGCTACACCTTC	CASSEGGANYGYTF
TRBV5-8	TRBJ2-7	few	.	TGTGCCAGCAGCTTGGGCCAGGGGCGGCTTGAGCAGTACTTC	CASSLGQGRLEQYF
TRBV15	TRBJ2-3	.	.	TGTGCCACCAGCAGAGCGCGGGAACCAGGTGGAGATACGCAGTATTTT	CATSRAREPGGDTQYF
TRBV7-2	TRBJ1-5	few	.	TGTGCCAGCAGACGGGACAGCAATCAGCCCCAGCATTTT	CASRRDSNQPQHF
TRBV11-3	TRBJ1-4	.	.	TGTGCCAGCATCAGATTAGGGGGGCCCAAGGAAAAACTGTTTTTT	CASIRLGGPKEKLFF
TRBV28	TRBJ1-6	.	.	TGTGCCAGCAGTTTCGGCAGCAGGTATTCACCCCTCCACTTT	CASSFGSRYSPLHF
TRBV25-1	TRBJ2-6	.	TRBD1	TGTGCCAGCAGCAGGGGGCTTAACTCTGGGGCCAACGTCCTGACTTTC	CASSRGLNSGANVLTF
TRBV6-1	TRBJ2-3	.	.	TGTGCCAGTATAGAGACAGGGAGGGATACGCAGTATTTT	CASIETGRDTQYF
TRBV10-3	TRBJ2-3	.	.	TGTGCCATCAGTGATACTGTGCTCCTTAGCACAGATACGCAGTATTTT	CAISDTVLLSTDTQYF
TRBV7-9	TRBJ1-6	.	TRBD1	TGTGCCAGCAGCTCGCAGGGGGAGGTATCACCCCTCCACTTT	CASSSQGEVSPLHF
TRBV30	TRBJ1-6	.	.	TGTGCCTGGGAGTGGAGGGGTTATAATTCACCCCTCCACTTT	CAWEWRGYNSPLHF
TRBV7-9	TRBJ1-1	few	TRBD1	TGTGCCAGCAGCGGGTACGGGACAGGGGGGTCCACTGAAGCTTTCTTT	CASSGYGTGGSTEAFF
TRBV7-2	TRBJ2-1	.	.	TGTGCCAGCAGCTTAGTAAGTAGTACGTCGTACAATGAGCAGTTCTTC	CASSLVSSTSYNEQFF
TRBV25-1	TRBJ2-7	few	TRBD1	TGTGCCAGCAGTTGGGACAGATCCGAGCAGTACTTC	CASSWDRSEQYF
TRBV19	TRBJ2-1	.	TRBD2	TGTGCCAGTAGTGTAACGACTAGCGGGAGGTACAATGAGCAGTTCTTC	CASSVTTSGRYNEQFF
TRBV25-1	TRBJ2-4	.	TRBD2	TGTGCCAGCAGTGATCAGCGGGGGGGTCTTGGCATTCAGTACTTC	CASSDQRGGLGIQYF
TRBV6-1	TRBJ2-7	.	TRBD2	TGTGCCAGCAGTGAGGGACTAGCTCTCGAGCAGTACTTC	CASSEGLALEQYF
TRBV2	TRBJ2-4	once	TRBD1	TGTGCCAGCAGTGAAGAGGGGGCCTTAGCCAAAAACATTCAGTACTTC	CASSEEGALAKNIQYF
TRBV2	TRBJ1-6	once	.	TGTGCCAGCAGTGAAGCACAGCCACCTCGATCACCCCTCCACTTT	CASSEAQPPRSPLHF
TRBV6-6	TRBJ2-7	.	.	TGTGCCAGCACCCTAGGTACGTCCTCCTACGAGCAGTACTTC	CASTLGTSSYEQYF
TRBV6-1	TRBJ2-7	.	TRBD1	TGTGCCAGCAGACTTCTGGGACAGGACGAGCAGTACTTC	CASRLLGQDEQYF
TRBV6-6	TRBJ1-6	.	.	TGTGCCAGCAGCGTCGATGGGCGAGGGGATTCACCCCTCCACTTT	CASSVDGRGDSPLHF
TRBV30	TRBJ2-7	.	TRBD1	TGTGCCTGGAGTGCATTGGGACAGAGCTCCTACGAGCAGTACTTC	CAWSALGQSSYEQYF
TRBV4-1	TRBJ1-1	.	TRBD1	TGCGCCAGCTCACGAGGACAGGACTTCACTGAAGCTTTCTTT	CASSRGQDFTEAFF
TRBV6-5	TRBJ1-6	.	TRBD1	TGTGCCAGCAGTTTCTGGGACAGCTCACCCCTCCACTTT	CASSFWDSSPLHF
TRBV5-1	TRBJ2-2	.	.	TGCGCCTCCTCGGAGCCGGACGGGGAGCTGTTTTTT	CASSEPDGELFF
TRBV11-2	TRBJ2-5	.	TRBD1	TGTGCCAGCAGCCGTGGGACAGGGGTTGGAGAGACCCAGTACTTC	CASSRGTGVGETQYF
TRBV11-2	TRBJ1-1	.	TRBD1	TGTGCCAGCAGCCCAAGGGGGCGAGGCCTGTACACTGAAGCTTTCTTT	CASSPRGRGLYTEAFF
TRBV2	TRBJ1-2	once	.	TGTGCCAGCAGTGAATGGGCAGGGGATGGCTACACCTTC	CASSEWAGDGYTF
TRBV6-1	TRBJ1-2	.	.	TGTGCCAGCAGTGAAGGGGGGTGGAACTATGGCTACACCTTC	CASSEGGWNYGYTF
TRBV2	TRBJ2-5	few	.	TGTGCCAGCAGTGAACGAGGCTGGGAGGAGACCCAGTACTTC	CASSERGWEETQYF